The clone carrying this T cell receptor beta chain was detected ten times or more. Its matching antigen is unknown. This sample's RNA came from whole unsorted tissue. A modified ARM-PCR protocol with three rounds of nested PCR amplified TCRbeta. MiXCR was run by TCRdb on the multiplex PCR reads, yielding one entry per CDR3 protein. The repertoire includes 90,000 to 130,000 distinct CDR3 sequences, about 80% of them detected once, and 22% sits in the top ten. The data are from a study of tumor and adjacent non-tumor tissue in lung cancer. Study conclusions and caveats: Tumor repertoires had a smaller top 100 clone share than normal lung.

V lost 2 bases to trimming and J lost 7 bases; unmatched junction nucleotides: 16. Germline CDR1 is MNHNS and CDR2 is SASEGT. The CDR3 covers 18 residues. This TCR derives from an older man with non-small cell lung cancer. Material for sequencing was lung tumor tissue. The rearrangement joins TRBV6-1 to TRBJ2-7; 11 bases map to TRBD2. The CDR3 region is CASSELAGGPSTAGEQYF. As DNA, the CDR3 is TGTGCCAGCAGTGAACTAGCGGGAGGCCCCTCGACGGCTGGAGAGCAGTACTTC.